This TCR beta chain came from a study of blood T cell repertoires in COVID-19. The CDR3 runs to 18 residues. Trimming took 4 bases from V and 0 from J; bases not matched to a gene: 11. The germline gives CDR1 MDHEN, CDR2 SYDVKM. The table came from immunoSEQ multiplex PCR; TCRdb's copy has only in-frame clones and leaves some out. The sample shows around 280,000 clones, roughly 86% of them seen only once. This receptor was obtained from a woman aged 25 to 39 who had recovered from COVID-19. The sequenced sample consisted of peripheral blood. This chain joins TRBV28 and TRBJ2-2, with TRBD1 matching over 7 bases. The CDR3 sequence: CASSYPQGPQPNTGELFF. The CDR3 nucleotides read TGTGCCAGCAGTTATCCACAGGGGCCCCAACCGAACACCGGGGAGCTGTTTTTT.